This TCR delta chain was sequenced in a study of delta chains in infants with herpesvirus infections (dated by TCRdb to the early 2020s). About the investigation overall: The study prospectively followed a Ugandan infant birth cohort from birth to characterize gammadelta T cell responses to primary cytomegalovirus (CMV) infection. A public fetal Vdelta1/Vgamma8 gammadelta TCR clonotype was searched for in infants infected with CMV after birth. Using PBMC, gammadelta TCRs were sequenced for around 17 CMV-infected infants, one of whom was congenitally infected, and for several CMV-uninfected infants who had enough sample available. Infant blood samples were grouped into approximate age categories of 1.5, 4, 8 and 12 months. The previously published Belgian fetal and cord blood gammadelta TCR data were not generated in this cohort and were added only for comparison. General study outcomes and caveats: The public clonotype might still be present below the detection limit in CMV-uninfected infants. The public Vdelta1 clonotype appeared in about 20% of the 18 CMV-infected infants: three infected postnatally before 120 days of age, plus the congenitally infected infant. The authors noted a small sample size and no race- or environment-matched controls, since nearly all Ugandans acquire CMV before adulthood. The frequency of the public clonotype among Vdelta1 cells appeared to be inversely correlated with age at infection and fell quickly, apparently not lasting beyond around two months. The public clonotype was found only at the first time point after infection and was absent in uninfected infants and in those infected after 120 days.

Infants were enrolled after their mothers, pregnant women receiving prenatal care in Kampala, Uganda, were recruited, and documentation of maternal HIV status was required. Families received weekly visits, and collection of infant clinical information, oral swabs and peripheral blood began at 6 weeks of age and continued every 4 months after that. After blood was collected in heparin tubes, PBMC were isolated using Ficoll-Paque density gradient centrifugation and then cryopreserved. Receptors were amplified or captured by RT-PCR. To generate TCR cDNA, RNA from PBMC was reverse transcribed using SuperScript II together with primers specific for the gamma chain and the delta chain. cDNA was purified with AMPure XP beads, amplified, and indexed with Illumina adapters using the Nextera XT Index Kit. An Illumina MiSeq with a V2 300-cycle kit was used to sequence the gammadelta TCR libraries. On the study's bioinformatics: Using MiXCR v2.1.12, CDR3 sequences were assembled, and reads were mapped onto D, J and V genes obtained from GenBank. VDJtools v1.2.1 was used to perform repertoire analyses of the CDR3 clonotypes. TCRdb reprocessed the public data with the CATT caller; entries with the same nucleotide sequence were combined afterwards. The V and J calls, along with clone size, are taken from TCRdb and not from the paper's own processing. The sample yields some 3,000 delta-chain clones; around a third were counted once. Clones ranked in the top ten supply about 8% of the sample.

From the cysteine through the phenylalanine, the CDR3 covers 22 amino acids. The sequence is cut down to CDR3 DNA, 66 bases in frame from base 1. CDR1 and CDR2, per the germline V gene, are GEAIGNYY and EKD. Germline trimming amounts to 3 bases on V and 0 bases on J, with 14 as the count of junction bases outside the gene matches. This clone occurred a few times. Its antigen has not been determined. Base qualities are missing; no much larger clone stands one base away. The sample here was peripheral blood, taken at time point 3 of longitudinal follow-up. The rearranged segments are TRDV2 and TRDJ3, with TRDD3 identical over 12 junction bases. This receptor was obtained from a human donor who was a Ugandan infant, either HIV-exposed or HIV-unexposed (not recorded which). The CDR3 region reads CACDPVLGDTFESSWDTRQMFF. The nucleotides are TGTGCCTGTGACCCGGTACTGGGGGATACTTTCGAAAGCTCCTGGGACACCCGACAGATGTTTTTC.